This TCR beta chain was captured in a study of cytomegalovirus exposure and HLA in healthy donors. Study outcomes and limitations: The authors later found HLA-associated TCR beta chains more clonally expanded than equally common others.

As concerns this clone: No antigen is known for it.

This CDR3 contains 14 residues. Germline CDR1 SEHNR, CDR2 FQNEAQ (reference sequence). V was pared by 7 bases and J by 3 bases, with 16 bases between. The PCR had 60 Vbeta and 13 Jbeta primers. This table comes from immunoSEQ multiplex PCR, and its TCRdb copy is limited to in-frame clones, with some not included. The sample lists some 70,000 clones, around 66% seen once, with approximately 14% in the top ten. Sequenced sample: PBMCs. This rearrangement joins TRBV7-9 to TRBJ2-7; perhaps TRBD1 as D (5 bases). This TCR derives from a male donor in good health and CMV-seropositive. This CDR3 reads CASTYSMGHYEQYF. For the CDR3, the DNA is TGTGCCAGCACCTATTCAATGGGGCACTACGAGCAGTACTTC.